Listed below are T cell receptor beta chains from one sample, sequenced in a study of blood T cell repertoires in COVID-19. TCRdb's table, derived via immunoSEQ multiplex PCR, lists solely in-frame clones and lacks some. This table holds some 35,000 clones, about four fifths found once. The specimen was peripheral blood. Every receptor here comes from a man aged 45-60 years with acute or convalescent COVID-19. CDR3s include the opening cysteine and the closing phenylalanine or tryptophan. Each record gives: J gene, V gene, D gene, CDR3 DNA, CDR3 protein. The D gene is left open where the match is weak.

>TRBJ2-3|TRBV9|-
TGTGCCAGCAGCGTAGGCGGGCCCAGCACAGATACGCAGTATTTT
CASSVGGPSTDTQYF
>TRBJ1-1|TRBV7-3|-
TGTGCCAGCAGTAGGGGCCCCATGAACACTGAAGCTTTCTTT
CASSRGPMNTEAFF
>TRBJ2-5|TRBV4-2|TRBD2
TGTGCCAGCAGCCAAGGAGAACGGCGGGAGTGGGGAGAGACCCAGTACTTC
CASSQGERREWGETQYF
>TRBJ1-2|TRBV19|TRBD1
TGTGCCAGTAGTATAGACGAGGGACAGGGCGACTATGGCTACACCTTC
CASSIDEGQGDYGYTF
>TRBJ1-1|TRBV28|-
TGTGCCAGCAGTTCCTTCGCAGGGAGGATTGTGACTCTGAACACTGAAGCTTTCTTT
CASSSFAGRIVTLNTEAFF
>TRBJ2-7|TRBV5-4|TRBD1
TGTGCCAGCAGCCGCCGGGACAGGACCTACGAGCAGTACTTC
CASSRRDRTYEQYF
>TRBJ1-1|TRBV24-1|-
TGTGCCACCAGTGCGCAGGGTGGTACGGCTGAAGCTTTCTTT
CATSAQGGTAEAFF
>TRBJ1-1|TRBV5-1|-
TGCGCCAGCAGTCCCAGGGTGATATCCCCCGACCCTGAAGCTTTCTTT
CASSPRVISPDPEAFF
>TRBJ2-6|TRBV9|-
TGTGCCAGCAGCGTTTTTGGGGCGGACGTCCTGACTTTC
CASSVFGADVLTF
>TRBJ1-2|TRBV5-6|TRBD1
TGTGCCAGCAGCTTGTTGGGACAGGGGGCGCTTGGCTACACCTTC
CASSLLGQGALGYTF
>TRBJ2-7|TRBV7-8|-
TGTGCCAGCAGCTTAGTAGGAGGGACCTCCTACGAGCAGTACTTC
CASSLVGGTSYEQYF